One sample yielded the 4 T cell receptor beta chains listed below, sequenced in a study of T cells in Graves' hyperthyroidism and ophthalmopathy. RNA transcripts were the template for amplifying TCR beta CDR3 regions. Initially, a first-round RT-PCR of the TCR CDR3 employed the HTBI primer set. Using its own MiXCR run on the multiplex PCR reads, TCRdb lists one record per CDR3 protein. Among hundreds of thousands of distinct CDR3 sequences listed, 22% were seen once. Sequencing input: blood. These receptors were taken from a woman aged 70-85 years with Graves' ophthalmopathy.

This clonotype was counted at least ten times. The CDR3, as DNA: TGTGCCAGCAGCTTAGACACAGAAATTCGGGCTTTCTTT. This translates into CASSLDTEIRAFF. The rearrangement links TRBV7-9 to TRBJ1-1; D is unclear. Germline values: CDR1 SEHNR, CDR2 FQNEAQ (reference sequence). Trimming shortened V by 1 base and J by 11 bases, and 14 bases separated the two germline ends. CDR3 length: 13 amino acids.

This clonotype appeared a few times. The genes are TRBV28 and TRBJ1-2; TRBD1 matches at 7 bases. J was trimmed by 0 bases and V by 8 bases; bases with no gene match: 9. The CDR3 has 15 residues. Germline V gene sequence: CDR1 MDHEN, CDR2 SYDVKM. In DNA form, the CDR3 reads TGTGCCAGCTCCCAACAGGGGAGGACTAACTATGGCTACACCTTC. It encodes CASSQQGRTNYGYTF.

The chain recombines TRBV5-8 with TRBJ2-3; 9 bases map to TRBD1. The germline CDR1 and CDR2 sequences are SGHTS and YDEGEE. The ends lost 2 bases at V and 6 bases at J; junction bases unmatched: 4. The CDR3 is made up of 14 amino acids. Here the CDR3 reads CASSFDRGMDTQYF. The CDR3 DNA is TGTGCCAGCAGCTTTGACAGGGGGATGGATACGCAGTATTTT.

The chain recombines TRBV5-1 with TRBJ2-5; tentative D call: TRBD1 (5 bases). The CDR3 covers 13 residues. Trimming took off 0 bases at V and 4 bases at J, with 7 bases between the two ends. Germline loops: CDR1 SGHRS, CDR2 YFSETQ. The CDR3 bases are TGCGCCAGCAGCTTGGAGACAGTAGAGACCCAGTACTTC. Its translation: CASSLETVETQYF.